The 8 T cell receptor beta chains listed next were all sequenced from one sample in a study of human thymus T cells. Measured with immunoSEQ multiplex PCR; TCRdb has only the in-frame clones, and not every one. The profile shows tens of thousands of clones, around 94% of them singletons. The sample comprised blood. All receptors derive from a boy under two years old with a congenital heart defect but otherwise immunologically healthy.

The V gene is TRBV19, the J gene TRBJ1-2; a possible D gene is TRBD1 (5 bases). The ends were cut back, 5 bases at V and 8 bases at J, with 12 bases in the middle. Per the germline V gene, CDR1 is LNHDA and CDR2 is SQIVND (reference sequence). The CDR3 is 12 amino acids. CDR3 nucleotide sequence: TGTGCCAGTAGTGCTCCCGGGGGGGGCTACACCTTC. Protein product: CASSAPGGGYTF.

The CDR3 sequence is CASGGGEGNIQYF. The CDR3 DNA follows: TGTGCCAGTGGGGGAGGCGAGGGAAACATTCAGTACTTC. The V and J genes are TRBV2 and TRBJ2-4, with D perhaps matching TRBD2 (6 bases). Trimming left V 9 bases short and J 6 bases short, with 15 bases between. Per the germline V gene, CDR1 is SNHLY and CDR2 is FYNNEI. This CDR3 has 13 amino acids.

CDR3 DNA: TGTGCCAGCTCGCAAGGGACAGGGGGCACTGAAGCTTTCTTT. The encoded protein is CASSQGTGGTEAFF. The gene calls are TRBV18 and TRBJ1-1, with 11 bases matching TRBD1. Germline values: CDR1 KGHSH, CDR2 LQKENI. The CDR3 length is 14 residues. V lost 6 bases to trimming and J lost 4 bases; unmatched junction nucleotides: 4.

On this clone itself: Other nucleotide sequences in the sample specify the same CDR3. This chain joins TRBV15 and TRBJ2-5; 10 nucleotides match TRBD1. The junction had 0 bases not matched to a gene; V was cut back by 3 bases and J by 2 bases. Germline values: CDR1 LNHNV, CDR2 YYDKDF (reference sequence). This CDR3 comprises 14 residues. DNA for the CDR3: TGTGCCACCAGCAGGGACAGGGGGCAAGAGACCCAGTACTTC. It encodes CATSRDRGQETQYF.

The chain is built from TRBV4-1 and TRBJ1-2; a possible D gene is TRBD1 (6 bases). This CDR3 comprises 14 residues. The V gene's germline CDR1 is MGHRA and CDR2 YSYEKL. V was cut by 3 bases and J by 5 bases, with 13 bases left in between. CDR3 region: CASSQRGIAYGYTF. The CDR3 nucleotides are TGCGCCAGCAGCCAGAGGGGGATTGCGTATGGCTACACCTTC.

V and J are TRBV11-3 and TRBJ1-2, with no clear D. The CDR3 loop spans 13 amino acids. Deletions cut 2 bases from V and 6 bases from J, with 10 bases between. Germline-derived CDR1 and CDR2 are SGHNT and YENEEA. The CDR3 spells CASSLSPWNGYTF. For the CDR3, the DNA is TGTGCCAGCAGCTTATCTCCCTGGAATGGCTACACCTTC. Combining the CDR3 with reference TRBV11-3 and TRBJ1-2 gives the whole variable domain EAGVVQSPRYKIIEKKQPVAFWCNPISGHNTLYWYLQNLGQGPELLIRYENEEAVDDSQLPKDRFSAERLKGVDSTLKIQPAELGDSAVYLCASSLSPWNGYTFGSGTRLTVV.

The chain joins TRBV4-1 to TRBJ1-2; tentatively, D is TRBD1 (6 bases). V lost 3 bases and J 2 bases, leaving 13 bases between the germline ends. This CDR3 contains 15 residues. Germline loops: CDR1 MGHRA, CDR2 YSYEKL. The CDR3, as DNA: TGCGCCAGCAGCCAGCCCACGGGGGCGAACTATGGCTACACCTTC. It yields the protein CASSQPTGANYGYTF.

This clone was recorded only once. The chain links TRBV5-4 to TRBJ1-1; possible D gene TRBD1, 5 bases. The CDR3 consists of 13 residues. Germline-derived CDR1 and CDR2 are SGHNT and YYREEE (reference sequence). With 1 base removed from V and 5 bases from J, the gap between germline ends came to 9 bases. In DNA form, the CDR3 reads TGTGCCAGCAGCTTGACAGGCGGGACTGAAGCTTTCTTT. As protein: CASSLTGGTEAFF.